This T cell receptor (beta chain) was observed in a study of cytomegalovirus exposure and HLA in healthy donors. Study-wide findings and caveats: Only CMV serostatus was available as immune exposure information.

The PCR was carried out with 60 Vbeta primers and 13 Jbeta primers. The protocol was immunoSEQ multiplex PCR, while the TCRdb copy is restricted to in-frame clones and leaves out a portion. This table holds about 120,000 clones, 79% found once. With respect to this clone: The antigen is undetermined.

Trimming cost V 0 bases and J 2 bases, with 10 bases left between them. The CDR3 loop spans 14 amino acids. CDR1 and CDR2 from the germline V gene are GTSNPN and SVGIG (reference sequence). V is TRBV30 and J is TRBJ1-2; no clear D gene. The receptor was derived from a man in his late teens or twenties in good health and CMV-seronegative. Sequencing input: PBMCs. In nucleotides, the CDR3 is TGTGCCTGGAGTGTATTGTCGAGCAACTATGGCTACACCTTC. Amino acid sequence: CAWSVLSSNYGYTF.